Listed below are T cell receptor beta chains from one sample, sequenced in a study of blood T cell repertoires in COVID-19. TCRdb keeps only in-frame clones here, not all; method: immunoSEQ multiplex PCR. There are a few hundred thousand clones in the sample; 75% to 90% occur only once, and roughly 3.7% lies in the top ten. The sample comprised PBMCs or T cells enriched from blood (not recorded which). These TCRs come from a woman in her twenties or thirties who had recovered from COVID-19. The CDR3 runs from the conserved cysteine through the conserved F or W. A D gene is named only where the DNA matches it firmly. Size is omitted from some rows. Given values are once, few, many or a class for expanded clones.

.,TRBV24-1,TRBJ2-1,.,CATSDFGQGSYNEQFF,TGTGCCACCAGTGATTTTGGGCAGGGTTCCTACAATGAGCAGTTCTTC
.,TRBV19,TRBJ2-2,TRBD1,CASSITQGASGELFF,TGTGCCAGTAGTATCACACAGGGGGCATCCGGGGAGCTGTTTTTT
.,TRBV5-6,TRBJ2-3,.,CASSLGKDTQYF,TGTGCCAGCAGCTTGGGTAAAGATACGCAGTATTTT
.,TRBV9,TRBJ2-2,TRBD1,CASSVGDSWGELFF,TGTGCCAGCAGCGTAGGGGACAGCTGGGGGGAGCTGTTTTTT
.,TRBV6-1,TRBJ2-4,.,CASSERVAGINIQYF,TGTGCCAGCAGTGAACGAGTGGCAGGGATAAACATTCAGTACTTC
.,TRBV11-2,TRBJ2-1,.,CASSLDDYYNEQFF,TGTGCCAGCAGCTTGGATGACTACTACAATGAGCAGTTCTTC
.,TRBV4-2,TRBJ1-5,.,CASSQAPKGVQQGLGNQPQHF,TGTGCCAGCAGCCAAGCCCCCAAGGGGGTACAACAGGGTTTGGGCAATCAGCCCCAGCATTTT
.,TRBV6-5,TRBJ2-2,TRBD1,CASSIRTGYTGELFF,TGTGCCAGCAGCATACGGACAGGGTACACCGGGGAGCTGTTTTTT
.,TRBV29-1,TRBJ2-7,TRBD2,CSVGRVPDEQYF,TGCAGCGTAGGGAGGGTTCCCGACGAGCAGTACTTC
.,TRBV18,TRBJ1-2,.,CASSPPGVPYGYTF,TGTGCCAGCTCACCGCCCGGGGTCCCCTATGGCTACACCTTC
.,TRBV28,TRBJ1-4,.,CASSAPRDTATNEKLFF,TGTGCCAGCAGTGCTCCTCGGGACACTGCAACTAATGAAAAACTGTTTTTT
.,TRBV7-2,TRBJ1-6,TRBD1,CASGFGQADSPLHF,TGTGCCAGCGGCTTCGGACAGGCCGATTCACCCCTCCACTTT
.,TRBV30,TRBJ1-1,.,CAGRGRGREAEAFF,TGTGCCGGGAGGGGGAGGGGGAGGGAGGCTGAAGCTTTCTTT
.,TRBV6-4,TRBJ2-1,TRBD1,CASSDRGTGEQFF,TGTGCCAGCAGTGACCGCGGGACAGGGGAGCAGTTCTTC
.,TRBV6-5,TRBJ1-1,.,CASSYRGGTEAFF,TGTGCCAGCAGTTACCGCGGGGGCACTGAAGCTTTCTTT
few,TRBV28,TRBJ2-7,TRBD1,CASTGTGTYEQYF,TGTGCCAGCACCGGGACAGGGACCTACGAGCAGTACTTC
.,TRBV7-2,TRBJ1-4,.,CASSLGQSTNEKLFF,TGTGCCAGCAGCTTAGGCCAGTCAACTAATGAAAAACTGTTTTTT
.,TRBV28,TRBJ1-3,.,CASSLGQGTYSGNTIYF,TGTGCCAGCAGTTTAGGTCAGGGGACCTACTCTGGAAACACCATATATTTT
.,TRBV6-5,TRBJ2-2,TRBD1,CATRQGVAGELFF,TGTGCCACCCGACAGGGTGTTGCCGGGGAGCTGTTTTTT
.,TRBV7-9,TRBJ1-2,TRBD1,CASGQGAVYGYTF,TGTGCCAGTGGACAGGGGGCCGTCTATGGCTACACCTTC
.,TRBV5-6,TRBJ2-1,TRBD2,CASRIRRTSVYNEQFF,TGTGCCAGCAGAATAAGGAGGACTAGCGTCTACAATGAGCAGTTCTTC
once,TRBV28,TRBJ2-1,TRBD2,CASSPRGGRASYEQFF,TGTGCCAGCAGTCCCCGCGGAGGGAGGGCCTCGTATGAGCAGTTCTTC
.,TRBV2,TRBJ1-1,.,CASSSQEAFF,TGTGCCAGCAGTTCCCAGGAAGCTTTCTTT
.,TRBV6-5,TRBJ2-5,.,CASSWHRNGETQYF,TGTGCCAGCAGTTGGCACAGAAATGGGGAGACCCAGTACTTC
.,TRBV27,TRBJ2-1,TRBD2,CASRSGRYNEQFF,TGTGCCAGCCGGAGCGGGAGGTACAATGAGCAGTTCTTC
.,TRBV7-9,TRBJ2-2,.,CASSVRDSDTGELFF,TGTGCCAGCAGCGTACGGGACTCCGACACCGGGGAGCTGTTTTTT
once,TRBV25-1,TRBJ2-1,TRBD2,CASSALAGAIDEQFF,TGTGCCAGCAGTGCTCTAGCGGGAGCTATTGATGAGCAGTTCTTC
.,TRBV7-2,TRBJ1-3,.,CASRLSGNTIYF,TGTGCCAGCAGACTATCTGGAAACACCATATATTTT
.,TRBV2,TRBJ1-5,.,CASKELYSNQPQHF,TGTGCCAGCAAGGAGCTTTATAGCAATCAGCCCCAGCATTTT
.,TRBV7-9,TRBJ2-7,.,CASSLGSVSYEQYF,TGTGCCAGCAGCTTAGGTTCAGTCTCCTACGAGCAGTACTTC
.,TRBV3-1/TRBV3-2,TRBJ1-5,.,CASSQPRAWDQPQHF,TGTGCCAGCAGCCAACCCAGGGCCTGGGATCAGCCCCAGCATTTT
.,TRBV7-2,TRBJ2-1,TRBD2,CASSLLGTSGRPTYNEQFF,TGTGCCAGCAGCTTACTTGGGACTAGCGGGAGACCGACCTACAATGAGCAGTTCTTC
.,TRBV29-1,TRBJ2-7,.,CSVEEGGRYEQYF,TGCAGCGTTGAAGAAGGGGGACGTTACGAGCAGTACTTC
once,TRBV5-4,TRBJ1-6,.,CASSPNSPDNSPLHF,TGTGCCAGCAGCCCCAACTCCCCCGATAATTCACCCCTCCACTTT
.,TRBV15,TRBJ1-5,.,CATSRDRQVGNQPQHF,TGTGCCACCAGCAGAGATCGGCAGGTCGGCAATCAGCCCCAGCATTTT
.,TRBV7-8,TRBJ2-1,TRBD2,CASSFAQTSGRGEQFF,TGTGCCAGCAGCTTTGCCCAGACTAGCGGGAGGGGAGAGCAGTTCTTC
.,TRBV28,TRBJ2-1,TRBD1,CASSYRGPMFF,TGTGCCAGCAGTTACAGGGGCCCCATGTTCTTC
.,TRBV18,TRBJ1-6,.,CASSPTEVESPLHF,TGTGCCAGCTCACCAACCGAGGTTGAGTCACCCCTCCACTTT
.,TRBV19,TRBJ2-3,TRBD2,CASSKGLAGVEDTQYF,TGTGCCAGTAGTAAGGGACTAGCGGGAGTTGAAGATACGCAGTATTTT
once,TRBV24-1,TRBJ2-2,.,CATSDLRAGGTGELFF,TGTGCCACCAGTGATTTGCGGGCGGGCGGTACCGGGGAGCTGTTTTTT
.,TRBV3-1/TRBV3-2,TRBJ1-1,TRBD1,CASSARTGGAWAEAFF,TGTGCCAGCAGCGCTCGGACAGGGGGCGCGTGGGCTGAAGCTTTCTTT
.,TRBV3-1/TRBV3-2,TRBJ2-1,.,CASSQDGLAPSYNEQFF,TGTGCCAGCAGCCAAGATGGGCTAGCCCCCTCCTACAATGAGCAGTTCTTC
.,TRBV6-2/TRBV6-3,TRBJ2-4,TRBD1,CASSGGTGGNIQYF,TGTGCCAGCAGTGGGGGGACAGGGGGAAACATTCAGTACTTC
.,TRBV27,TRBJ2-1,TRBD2,CASMSSGVLSYNEQFF,TGTGCCAGCATGTCTAGCGGAGTCCTATCATACAATGAGCAGTTCTTC
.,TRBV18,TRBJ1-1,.,CASSPAGVNSEAFF,TGTGCCAGCTCACCCGCAGGGGTTAACTCTGAAGCTTTCTTT
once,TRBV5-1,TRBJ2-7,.,CASSSGAGLGSYEQYF,TGCGCCAGCAGCTCAGGGGCAGGGCTCGGCTCCTACGAGCAGTACTTC
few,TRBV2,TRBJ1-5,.,CASSDPRTADSNQPQHF,TGTGCCAGCAGTGACCCGAGGACAGCTGATAGCAATCAGCCCCAGCATTTT
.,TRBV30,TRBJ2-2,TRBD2,CACTGTSGSNTGELFF,TGTGCCTGTACCGGGACTAGCGGGAGTAACACCGGGGAGCTGTTTTTT
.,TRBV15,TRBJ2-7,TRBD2,CATSRELAGFSYEQYF,TGTGCCACCAGCAGAGAACTAGCGGGTTTCTCCTACGAGCAGTACTTC
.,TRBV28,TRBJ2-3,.,CASNRMGLPESYF,TGTGCCAGCAATCGAATGGGACTCCCTGAGTCATATTTT
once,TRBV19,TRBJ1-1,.,CASTWRGGATEAFF,TGTGCCAGTACCTGGAGAGGGGGGGCCACTGAAGCTTTCTTT
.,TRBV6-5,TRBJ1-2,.,CASSIDSNYGYTF,TGTGCCAGCAGTATAGACAGTAACTATGGCTACACCTTC
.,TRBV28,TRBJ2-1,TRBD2,CAGRGSGSFQYNEQFF,TGTGCCGGGCGGGGTAGCGGGAGTTTTCAGTACAATGAGCAGTTCTTC